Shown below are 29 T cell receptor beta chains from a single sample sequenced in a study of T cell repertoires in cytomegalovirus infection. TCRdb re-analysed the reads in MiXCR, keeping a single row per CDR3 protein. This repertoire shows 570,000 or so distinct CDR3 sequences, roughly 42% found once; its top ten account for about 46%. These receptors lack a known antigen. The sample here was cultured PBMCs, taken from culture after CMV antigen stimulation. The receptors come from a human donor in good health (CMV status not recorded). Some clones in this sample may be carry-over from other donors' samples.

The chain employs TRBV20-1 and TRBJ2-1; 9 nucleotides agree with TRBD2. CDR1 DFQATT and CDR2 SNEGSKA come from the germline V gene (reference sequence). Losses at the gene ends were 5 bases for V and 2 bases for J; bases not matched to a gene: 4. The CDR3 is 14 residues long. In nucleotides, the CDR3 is TGCAGTGCTGGTAGCGGGAGAACCTACAATGAGCAGTTCTTC. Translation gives CSAGSGRTYNEQFF.

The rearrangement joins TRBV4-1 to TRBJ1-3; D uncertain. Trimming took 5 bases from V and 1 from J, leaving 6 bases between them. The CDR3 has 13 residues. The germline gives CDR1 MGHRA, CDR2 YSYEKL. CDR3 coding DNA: TGCGCCAGCAGCGTGAGATCTGGAAACACCATATATTTT. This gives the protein CASSVRSGNTIYF.

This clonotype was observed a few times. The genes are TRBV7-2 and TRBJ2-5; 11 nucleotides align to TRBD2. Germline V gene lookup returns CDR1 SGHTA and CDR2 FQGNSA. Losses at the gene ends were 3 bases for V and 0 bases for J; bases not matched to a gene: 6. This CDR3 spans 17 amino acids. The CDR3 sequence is CASSFGLAGGNQETQYF. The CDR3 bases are TGTGCCAGCAGCTTTGGTTTAGCGGGAGGGAACCAAGAGACCCAGTACTTC.

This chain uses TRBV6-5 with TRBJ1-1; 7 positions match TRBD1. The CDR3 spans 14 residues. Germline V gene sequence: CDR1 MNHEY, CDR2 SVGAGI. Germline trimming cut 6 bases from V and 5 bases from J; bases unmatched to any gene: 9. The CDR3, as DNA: TGTGCCAGCAGACCGACAGGGATTCTAACTGAAGCTTTCTTT. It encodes CASRPTGILTEAFF.

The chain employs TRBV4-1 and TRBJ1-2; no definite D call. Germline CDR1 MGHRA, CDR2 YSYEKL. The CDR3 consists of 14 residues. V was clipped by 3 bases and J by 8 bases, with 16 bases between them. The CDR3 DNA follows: TGCGCCAGCAGCCACCCAGCAGTGAGAAAAGGCTACACCTTC. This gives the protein CASSHPAVRKGYTF.

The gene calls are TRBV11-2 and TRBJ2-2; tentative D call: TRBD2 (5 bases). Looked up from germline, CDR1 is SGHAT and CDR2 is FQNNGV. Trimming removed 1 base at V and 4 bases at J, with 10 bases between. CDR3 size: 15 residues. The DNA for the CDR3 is TGTGCCAGCAGCTTAGGGATCGAGGGCACCGGGGAGCTGTTTTTT. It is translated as CASSLGIEGTGELFF.

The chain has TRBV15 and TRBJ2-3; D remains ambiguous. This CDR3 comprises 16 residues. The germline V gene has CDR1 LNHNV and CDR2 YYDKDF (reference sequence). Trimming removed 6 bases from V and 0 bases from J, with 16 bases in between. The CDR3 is CATRGMMETSTDTQYF. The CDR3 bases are TGTGCCACCAGGGGCATGATGGAAACTAGCACAGATACGCAGTATTTT.

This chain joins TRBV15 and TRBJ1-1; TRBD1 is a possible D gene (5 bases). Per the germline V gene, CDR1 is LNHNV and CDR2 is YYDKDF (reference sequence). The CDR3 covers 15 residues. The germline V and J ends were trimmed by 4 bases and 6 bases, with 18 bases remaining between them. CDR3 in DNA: TGTGCCACCAGCAAGTCGACCGGCCGGGGCGCTGAAGCTTTCTTT. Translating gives CATSKSTGRGAEAFF.

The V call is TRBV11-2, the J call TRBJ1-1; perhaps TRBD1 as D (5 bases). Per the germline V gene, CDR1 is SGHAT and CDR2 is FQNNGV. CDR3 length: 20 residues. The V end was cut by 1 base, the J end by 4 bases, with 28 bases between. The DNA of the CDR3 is TGTGCCAGCAGCTTAGGTCCCAGGTTTTCCGGTCTTCCTGGGGGCACTGAAGCTTTCTTT. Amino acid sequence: CASSLGPRFSGLPGGTEAFF.

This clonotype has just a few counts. Here the CDR3 DNA reads TGTGCCAGCAGCTTAGAGTTCAGGGCTGGCTACACCTTC. Residues: CASSLEFRAGYTF. V usage is TRBV7-6 and J usage is TRBJ1-2, with D possibly TRBD1 on 5 matching bases. Trimming removed 1 base from V and 7 bases from J, with 10 bases in between. CDR1 and CDR2 from the germline V gene are SGHVS and FNYEAQ. CDR3 size: 13 residues. Full variable domain (remainder filled in from reference TRBV7-6 and TRBJ1-2): GAGVSQSPRYKVTKRGQDVALRCDPISGHVSLYWYRQALGQGPEFLTYFNYEAQQDKSGLPNDRFSAERPEGSISTLTIQRTEQRDSAMYRCASSLEFRAGYTFGSGTRLTVV.

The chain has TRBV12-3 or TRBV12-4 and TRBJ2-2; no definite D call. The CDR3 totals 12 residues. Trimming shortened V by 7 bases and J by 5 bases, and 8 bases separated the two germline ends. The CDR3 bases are TGTGCCAGCACGAAATTAACCGGGGAGCTGTTTTTT. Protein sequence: CASTKLTGELFF.

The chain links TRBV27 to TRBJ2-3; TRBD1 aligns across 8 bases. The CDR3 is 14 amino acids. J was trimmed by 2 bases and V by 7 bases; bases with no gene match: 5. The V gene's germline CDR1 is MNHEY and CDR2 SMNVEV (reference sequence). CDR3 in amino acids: CASKAQGATDTQYF. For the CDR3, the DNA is TGTGCCAGCAAGGCGCAGGGGGCCACAGATACGCAGTATTTT.

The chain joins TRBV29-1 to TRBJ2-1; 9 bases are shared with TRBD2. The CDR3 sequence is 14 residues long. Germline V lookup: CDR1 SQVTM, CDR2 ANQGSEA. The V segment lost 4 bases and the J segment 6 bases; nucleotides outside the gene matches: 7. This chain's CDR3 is CSVGAGGSGNEQFF. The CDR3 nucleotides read TGCAGCGTTGGGGCGGGAGGGTCAGGCAATGAGCAGTTCTTC.

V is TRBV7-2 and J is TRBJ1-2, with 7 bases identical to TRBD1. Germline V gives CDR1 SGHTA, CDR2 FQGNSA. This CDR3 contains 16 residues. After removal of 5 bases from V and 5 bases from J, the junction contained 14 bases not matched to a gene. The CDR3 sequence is CASSPKGASGVYGYTF. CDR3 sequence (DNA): TGTGCCAGCAGCCCTAAGGGGGCCAGCGGGGTTTATGGCTACACCTTC.

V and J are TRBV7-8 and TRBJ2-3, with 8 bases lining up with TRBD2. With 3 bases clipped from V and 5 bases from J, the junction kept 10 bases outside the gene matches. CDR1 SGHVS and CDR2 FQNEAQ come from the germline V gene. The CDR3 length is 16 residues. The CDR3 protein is CASSLIGGAGVDTQYF. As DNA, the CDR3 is TGTGCCAGCAGCTTGATCGGGGGGGCCGGGGTAGATACGCAGTATTTT.

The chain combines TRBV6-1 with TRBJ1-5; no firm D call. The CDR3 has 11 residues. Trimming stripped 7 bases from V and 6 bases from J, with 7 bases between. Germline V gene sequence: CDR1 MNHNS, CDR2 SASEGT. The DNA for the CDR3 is TGTGCCAGCACCTCGACTCAGCCCCAGCATTTT. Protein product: CASTSTQPQHF.

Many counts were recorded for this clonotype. The CDR3 nucleotides are TGTGCCAGCAGCTTAGATAGCGGGGGGGCCAGCGGGCAGTTCTTC. Translation gives CASSLDSGGASGQFF. The chain uses TRBV7-2 and TRBJ2-1; TRBD2 aligns across 11 bases. Looked up from germline, CDR1 is SGHTA and CDR2 is FQGNSA. Trimming removed 1 base from V and 12 bases from J; junction bases left unmatched: 8. The CDR3 has 15 amino acids.

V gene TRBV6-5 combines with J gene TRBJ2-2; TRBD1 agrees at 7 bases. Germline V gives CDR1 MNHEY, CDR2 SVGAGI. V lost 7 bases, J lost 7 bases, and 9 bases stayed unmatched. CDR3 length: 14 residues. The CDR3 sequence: CASNPGQLSGELFF. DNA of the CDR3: TGTGCCAGCAATCCGGGACAGCTGAGCGGGGAGCTGTTTTTT.

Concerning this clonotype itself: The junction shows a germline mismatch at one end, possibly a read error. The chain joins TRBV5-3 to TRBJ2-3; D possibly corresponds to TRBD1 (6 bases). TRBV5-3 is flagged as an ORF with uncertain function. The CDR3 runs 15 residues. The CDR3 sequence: CASSFLDRSTDTQYF. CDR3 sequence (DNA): TGTGCCAGCAGCTTCCTCGACAGGAGCACAGATACGCAGTATTTT.

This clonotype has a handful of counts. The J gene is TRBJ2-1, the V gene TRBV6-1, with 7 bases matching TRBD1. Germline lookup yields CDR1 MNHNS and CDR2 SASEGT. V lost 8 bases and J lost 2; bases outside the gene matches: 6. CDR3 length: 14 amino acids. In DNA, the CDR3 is TGTGCCAGCCATACAGGGGACGCCTACAATGAGCAGTTCTTC. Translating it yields CASHTGDAYNEQFF.

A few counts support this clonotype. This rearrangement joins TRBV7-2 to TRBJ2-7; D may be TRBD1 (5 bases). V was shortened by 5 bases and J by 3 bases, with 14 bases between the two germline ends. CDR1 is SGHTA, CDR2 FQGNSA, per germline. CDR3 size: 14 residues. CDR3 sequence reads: CASSQRLQVYEQYF. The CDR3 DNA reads TGTGCCAGCAGCCAACGCTTACAGGTCTACGAGCAGTACTTC. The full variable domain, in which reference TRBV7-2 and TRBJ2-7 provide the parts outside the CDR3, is GAGVSQSPSNKVTEKGKDVELRCDPISGHTALYWYRQSLGQGLEFLIYFQGNSAPDKSGLPSDRFSAERTGGSVSTLTIQRTQQEDSAVYLCASSQRLQVYEQYFGPGTRLTVT.

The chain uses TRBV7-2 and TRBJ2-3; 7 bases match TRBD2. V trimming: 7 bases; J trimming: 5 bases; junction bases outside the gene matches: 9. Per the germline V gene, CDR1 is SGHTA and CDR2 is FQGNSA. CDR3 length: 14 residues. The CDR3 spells CASTPGRGQDTQYF. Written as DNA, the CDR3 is TGTGCCAGCACCCCGGGGAGGGGCCAAGATACGCAGTATTTT. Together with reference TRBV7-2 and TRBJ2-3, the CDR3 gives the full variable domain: GAGVSQSPSNKVTEKGKDVELRCDPISGHTALYWYRQSLGQGLEFLIYFQGNSAPDKSGLPSDRFSAERTGGSVSTLTIQRTQQEDSAVYLCASTPGRGQDTQYFGPGTRLTVL.

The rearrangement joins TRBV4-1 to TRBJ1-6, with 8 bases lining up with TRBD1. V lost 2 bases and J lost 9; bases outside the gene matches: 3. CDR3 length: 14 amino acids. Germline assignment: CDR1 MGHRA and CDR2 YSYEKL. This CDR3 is CASSQTGGGSPLHF. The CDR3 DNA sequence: TGCGCCAGCAGCCAAACAGGGGGTGGTTCACCCCTCCACTTT.

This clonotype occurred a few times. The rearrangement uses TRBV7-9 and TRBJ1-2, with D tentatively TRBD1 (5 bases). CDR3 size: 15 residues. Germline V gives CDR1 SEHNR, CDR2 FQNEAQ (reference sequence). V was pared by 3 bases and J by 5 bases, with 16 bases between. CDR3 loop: CASSFFTGGAYGYTF. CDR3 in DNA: TGTGCCAGCAGCTTCTTCACAGGAGGAGCTTATGGCTACACCTTC.

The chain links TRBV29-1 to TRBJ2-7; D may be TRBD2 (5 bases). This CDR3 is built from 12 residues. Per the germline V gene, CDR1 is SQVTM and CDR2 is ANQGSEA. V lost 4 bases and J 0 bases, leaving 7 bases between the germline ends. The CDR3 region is CSVGGLSYEQYF. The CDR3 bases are TGCAGCGTTGGCGGGCTCTCCTACGAGCAGTACTTC.

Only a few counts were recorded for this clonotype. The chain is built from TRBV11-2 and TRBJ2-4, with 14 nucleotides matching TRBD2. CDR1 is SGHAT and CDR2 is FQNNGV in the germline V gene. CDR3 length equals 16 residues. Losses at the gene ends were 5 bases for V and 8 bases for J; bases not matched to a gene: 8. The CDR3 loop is CASSDRLAGGRDIQYF. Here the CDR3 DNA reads TGTGCCAGCAGCGACCGACTAGCGGGGGGGCGGGACATTCAGTACTTC. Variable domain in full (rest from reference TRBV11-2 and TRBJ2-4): EAGVAQSPRYKIIEKRQSVAFWCNPISGHATLYWYQQILGQGPKLLIQFQNNGVVDDSQLPKDRFSAERLKGVDSTLKIQPAKLEDSAVYLCASSDRLAGGRDIQYFGAGTRLSVL.

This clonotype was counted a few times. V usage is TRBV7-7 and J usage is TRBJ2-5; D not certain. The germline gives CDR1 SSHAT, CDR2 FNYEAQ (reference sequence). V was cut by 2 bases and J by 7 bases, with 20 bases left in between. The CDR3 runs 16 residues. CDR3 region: CASSLRPAGPATTQYF. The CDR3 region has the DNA TGTGCCAGCAGCTTACGGCCGGCTGGCCCTGCAACGACCCAGTACTTC.

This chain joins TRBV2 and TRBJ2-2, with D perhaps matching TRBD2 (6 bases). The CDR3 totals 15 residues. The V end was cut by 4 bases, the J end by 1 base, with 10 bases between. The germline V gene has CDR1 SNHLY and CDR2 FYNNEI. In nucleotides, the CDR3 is TGTGCCAGCAGTGGGTGGAGGGAGAACACCGGGGAGCTGTTTTTT. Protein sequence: CASSGWRENTGELFF. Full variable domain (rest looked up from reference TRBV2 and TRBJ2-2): EPEVTQTPSHQVTQMGQEVILRCVPISNHLYFYWYRQILGQKVEFLVSFYNNEISEKSEIFDDQFSVERPDGSNFTLKIRSTKLEDSAMYFCASSGWRENTGELFFGEGSRLTVL.

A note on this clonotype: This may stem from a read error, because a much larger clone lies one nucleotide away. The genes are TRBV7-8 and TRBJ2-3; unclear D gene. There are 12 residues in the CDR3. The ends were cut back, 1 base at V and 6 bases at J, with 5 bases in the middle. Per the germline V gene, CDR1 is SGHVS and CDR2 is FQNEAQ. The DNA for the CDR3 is TGTGCCAGCAGCTTAGTTGAGGATACGCAGTATTTT. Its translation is CASSLVEDTQYF.